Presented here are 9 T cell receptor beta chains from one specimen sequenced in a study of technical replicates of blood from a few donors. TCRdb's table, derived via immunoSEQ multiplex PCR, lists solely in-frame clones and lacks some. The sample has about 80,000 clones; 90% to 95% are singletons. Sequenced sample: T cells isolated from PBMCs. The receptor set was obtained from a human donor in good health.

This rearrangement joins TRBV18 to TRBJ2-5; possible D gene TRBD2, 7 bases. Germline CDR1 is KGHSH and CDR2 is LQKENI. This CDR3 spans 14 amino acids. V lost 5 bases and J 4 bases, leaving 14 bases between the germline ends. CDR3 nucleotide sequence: TGTGCCAGCTCAAGTGGCGGGGGCCGAGAGACCCAGTACTTC. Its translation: CASSSGGGRETQYF.

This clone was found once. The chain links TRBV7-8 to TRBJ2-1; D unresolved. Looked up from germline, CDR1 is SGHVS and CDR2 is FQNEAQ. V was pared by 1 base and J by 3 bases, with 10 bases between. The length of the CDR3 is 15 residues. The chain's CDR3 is CASSLVRAIYNEQFF. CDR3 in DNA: TGTGCCAGCAGCTTAGTCCGCGCAATCTACAATGAGCAGTTCTTC.

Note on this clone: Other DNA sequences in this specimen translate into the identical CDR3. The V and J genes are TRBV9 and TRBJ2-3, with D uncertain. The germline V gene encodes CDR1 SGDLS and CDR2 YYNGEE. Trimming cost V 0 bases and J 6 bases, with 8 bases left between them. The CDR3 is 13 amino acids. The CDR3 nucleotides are TGTGCCAGCAGCGTAGGCCACCGGGATACGCAGTATTTT. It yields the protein CASSVGHRDTQYF.

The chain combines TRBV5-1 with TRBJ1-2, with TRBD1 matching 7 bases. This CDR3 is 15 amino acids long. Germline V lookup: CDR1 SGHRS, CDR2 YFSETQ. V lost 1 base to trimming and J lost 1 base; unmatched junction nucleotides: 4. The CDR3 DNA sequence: TGCGCCAGCAGCTTGCGGACAGGCTTTAACTATGGCTACACCTTC. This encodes CASSLRTGFNYGYTF.

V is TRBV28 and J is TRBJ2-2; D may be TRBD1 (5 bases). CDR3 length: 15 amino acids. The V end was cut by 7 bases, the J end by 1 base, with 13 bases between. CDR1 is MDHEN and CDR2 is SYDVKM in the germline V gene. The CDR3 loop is CASNWIGQNTGELFF. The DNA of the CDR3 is TGTGCCAGCAACTGGATCGGACAGAACACCGGGGAGCTGTTTTTT.

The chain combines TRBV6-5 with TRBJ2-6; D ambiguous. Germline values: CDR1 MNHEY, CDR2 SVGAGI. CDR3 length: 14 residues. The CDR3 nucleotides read TGTGCTATCAAGAGGAGCTCTGGGGCCAACGTCCTGACTTTC. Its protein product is CAIKRSSGANVLTF.

The CDR3 region has the DNA TGTGCCAGCAGTTACTCGGCAGGGGGAGTCGCAGATACGCAGTATTTT. Protein product: CASSYSAGGVADTQYF. This chain connects TRBV6-5 to TRBJ2-3; the match to TRBD1 covers 7 bases. Germline trimming cut 0 bases from V and 4 bases from J; bases unmatched to any gene: 7. CDR1 and CDR2 (germline): MNHEY, SVGAGI. The CDR3 consists of 16 residues.

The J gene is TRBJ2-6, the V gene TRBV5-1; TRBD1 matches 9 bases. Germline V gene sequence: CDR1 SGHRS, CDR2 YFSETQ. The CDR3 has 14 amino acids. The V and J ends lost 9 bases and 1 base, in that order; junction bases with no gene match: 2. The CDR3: CATGQGSGANVLTF. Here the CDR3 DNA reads TGCGCCACGGGACAGGGTTCTGGGGCCAACGTCCTGACTTTC.

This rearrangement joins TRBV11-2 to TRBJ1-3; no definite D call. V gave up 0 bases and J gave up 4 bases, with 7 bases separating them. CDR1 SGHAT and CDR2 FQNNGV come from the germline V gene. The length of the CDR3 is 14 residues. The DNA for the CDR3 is TGTGCCAGCAGCTTAGATCTGGGCGGAAACACCATATATTTT. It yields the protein CASSLDLGGNTIYF.